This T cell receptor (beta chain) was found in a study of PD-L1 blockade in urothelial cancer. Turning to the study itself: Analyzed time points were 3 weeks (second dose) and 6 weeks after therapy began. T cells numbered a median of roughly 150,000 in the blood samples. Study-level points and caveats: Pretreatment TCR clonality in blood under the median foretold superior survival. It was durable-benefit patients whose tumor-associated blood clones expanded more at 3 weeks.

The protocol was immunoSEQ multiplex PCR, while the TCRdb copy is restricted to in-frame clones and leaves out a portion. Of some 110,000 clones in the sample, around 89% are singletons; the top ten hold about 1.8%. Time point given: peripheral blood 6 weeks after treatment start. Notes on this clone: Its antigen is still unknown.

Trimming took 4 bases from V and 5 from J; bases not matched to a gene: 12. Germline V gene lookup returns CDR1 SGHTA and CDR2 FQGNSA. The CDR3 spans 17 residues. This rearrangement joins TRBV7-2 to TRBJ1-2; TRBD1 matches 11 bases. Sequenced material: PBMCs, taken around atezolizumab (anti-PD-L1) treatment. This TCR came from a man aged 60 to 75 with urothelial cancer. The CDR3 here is CASSYDPGQGVIYGYTF. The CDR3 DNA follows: TGTGCCAGCAGCTACGACCCGGGACAGGGGGTAATTTATGGCTACACCTTC.